The clone carrying this TCR beta chain was seen a handful of times. Its antigen is unknown. This entry comes from a study of T cell repertoires in cytomegalovirus infection. Overall study context: Both a matching HLA type and CMV infection were indicated by public TCR beta signatures. Study-level points and caveats: What dominated the ex vivo response were HLA-C-restricted CMV-specific TCR beta clonotypes. Cumulative frequency of public TCR beta families picked out carriers of CMV plus the relevant HLA.

TCRdb itself ran the reads through MiXCR, one entry per CDR3 protein. The table has 7,400 or so distinct CDR3 sequences, 55% seen once. The V segment lost 7 bases and the J segment 5 bases; nucleotides outside the gene matches: 8. The CDR3 loop spans 15 amino acids. Germline CDR1 is MDHEN and CDR2 is SYDVKM. This TCR came from a human donor in good health (CMV status not recorded). Some clones in this sample may be carry-over from other donors' samples. The sample consisted of PBMCs, sequenced either directly or after in vitro stimulation (not recorded which). The chain uses TRBV28 and TRBJ1-4; the match to TRBD1 covers 9 bases. CDR3 protein: CASNVVGQGNEKLFF. CDR3 nucleotides: TGTGCCAGCAACGTCGTGGGACAGGGAAATGAAAAACTGTTTTTT.